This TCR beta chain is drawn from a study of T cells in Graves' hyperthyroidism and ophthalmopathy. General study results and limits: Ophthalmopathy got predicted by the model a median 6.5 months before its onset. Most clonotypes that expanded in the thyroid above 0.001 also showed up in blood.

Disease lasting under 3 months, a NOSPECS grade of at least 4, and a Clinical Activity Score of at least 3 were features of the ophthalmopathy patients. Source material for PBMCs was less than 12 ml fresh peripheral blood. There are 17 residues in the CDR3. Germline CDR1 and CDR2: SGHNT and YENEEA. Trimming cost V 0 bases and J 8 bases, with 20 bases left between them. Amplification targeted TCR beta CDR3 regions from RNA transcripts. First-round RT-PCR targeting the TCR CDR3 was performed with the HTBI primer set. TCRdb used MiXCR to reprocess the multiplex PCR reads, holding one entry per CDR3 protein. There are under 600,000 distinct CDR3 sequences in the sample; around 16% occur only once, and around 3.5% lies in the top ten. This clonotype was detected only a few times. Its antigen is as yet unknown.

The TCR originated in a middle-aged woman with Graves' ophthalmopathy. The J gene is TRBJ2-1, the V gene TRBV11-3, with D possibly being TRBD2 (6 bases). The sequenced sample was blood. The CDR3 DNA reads TGTGCCAGCAGCTTAGATGGACGGGCGGCGGGGAGTGATGAGCAGTTCTTC. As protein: CASSLDGRAAGSDEQFF.